This T cell receptor beta chain was retrieved from a study of T cells after yellow fever vaccination (dated by TCRdb to between 2019 and 2020). A note on the overall study: Libraries from fractions with low cell numbers were prepared with the SMART-Seq v4 Ultra Low Input RNA kit. Bulk TCR alpha and beta repertoires were sequenced longitudinally to track T-cell clones before and after primary and booster YFV17D yellow fever vaccination. Two healthy male donors, one aged 18 to 30 and one aged 30 to 40 years, made up the cohort. Blood was drawn at multiple timepoints before and after primary and secondary immunization, with bulk PBMC replicates and cell subsets isolated. What the work shows at the level of the full study, not this receptor alone: A small share of clonotypes was detected in both CD4 and CD8 compartments, with the overlap likely arising from convergent recombination. After the booster, most of the clones that had expanded following primary vaccination were detected again (roughly 96% of CD4 and around 88% of CD8), which suggests that memory was broadly maintained. Because the study included only a couple of donors, the extent to which the findings can be generalized is limited. Compared with the primary T-cell response, the secondary T-cell response was faster but weaker, reaching its peak on day 5 rather than on day 15. FACS-sorted repertoires could contain abundant contaminating clonotypes from the bulk population, so computational filtering was required.

TCR cDNA was synthesized by 5'RACE template switching, which introduced a universal primer site and unique molecular identifiers. Priming for cDNA synthesis came from both the TCR alpha and TCR beta constant segments. Library amplification involved two PCR steps, and the second step added sample barcodes and sequencing adapters. Sequencing of libraries was done on Illumina HiSeq 2500 (2x100 bp) or NovaSeq (2x150 bp). Per the source publication's procedure: Reads were demultiplexed and collapsed into UMI consensus sequences with MIGEC, and V(D)J alignment was performed with MiXCR. Using edgeR on replicate PBMC samples, clonotypes were called vaccine-responding if FDR was below 0.01 and the log2 fold change was above 5 up to day 15. Each bulk clonotype was labeled CD4 or CD8 based on which sequenced repertoire, CD4 or CD8, contained the clonotype at higher abundance. The raw public data were reprocessed by TCRdb itself: fastp quality trimming at Q25, MiXCR clonotype calling, in-frame beta chains only. CDR3 protein duplicates are merged, each entry listing the most common genes and DNA. TCRdb's processing, not the authors', yielded these V and J calls. This sample is represented by hundreds of thousands of distinct CDR3 sequences; about 14% of them were singletons. Around 15% of the sample belongs to the ten largest clones.

With regard to this clonotype: The antigen it recognizes is unknown. Per-base qualities were not stored, and no clone one base away is much larger.

Inclusive of the bounding cysteine and phenylalanine, the CDR3 is 13 residues long. The DNA shown is the 39-base CDR3, in frame from base 1. CDR1 and CDR2 are drawn from the germline V gene (reference sequence): DFQATT, SNEGSKA. At the junction V is shortened by 3 bases and J by 2 bases, with 7 bases in between. The treatment or condition tag for this specimen amounts to: live attenuated yellow fever vaccine strain. At each blood-draw timepoint, two biological replicates of bulk PBMCs were collected. PBMCs were isolated from peripheral blood using a standard Ficoll-Paque protocol. RNA was extracted with TriZol from bulk PBMCs, CD4 and CD8 fractions, and dextramer-positive and dextramer-negative fractions.

Recombination joined TRBV20-1 with TRBJ2-2; matching of 5 bases hints at TRBD2 as the D gene. This sample comprised PBMCs, obtained on the day of the yellow fever booster vaccination. This TCR was sampled from a man under 40 who received the YFV17D yellow fever vaccine. The CDR3 here reads CSARSGNTGELFF. The DNA sequence is TGCAGTGCTAGGTCGGGAAACACCGGGGAGCTGTTTTTT.